This T cell receptor beta chain derives from a study of technical replicates of blood from a few donors listed by TCRdb under 2017. After removal of 2 bases from V and 9 bases from J, the junction retains 8 bases not matched to a gene. Including the terminal cysteine and phenylalanine, the CDR3 comprises 15 residues. Of the read, only the CDR3 DNA is kept; its 45 bases are in frame from base 1. Sequences SGHVS (CDR1) and FNYEAQ (CDR2) are obtained from the germline V gene. Worth noting for this clone: No antigen is known for it. One base away there is no much larger clone; base qualities are not given.

Library preparation was by the immunoSEQ multiplex PCR assay. TCRdb's version of the immuneACCESS table is confined to in-frame rearrangements and falls short of the full clone set. An unresolved V gene accounts for under half of the shortfall where checked; the remainder is of unknown origin. For this sample there are 55,000 to 75,000 clones; around 96% appear just once. In total, the top ten clones hold around 3% of the sample. The specimen sequenced was PBMCs. The V and J genes are TRBV7-6 and TRBJ2-2, with 8 middle bases fitting TRBD1. The origin of this receptor is a human donor in good health. Some clones in this sample may be carry-over from other donors' samples. The CDR3 region has the sequence CASSLLQGVNRELFF. In nucleotides, the sequence is TGTGCCAGCAGCTTATTACAGGGGGTTAACCGGGAGCTGTTTTTT.